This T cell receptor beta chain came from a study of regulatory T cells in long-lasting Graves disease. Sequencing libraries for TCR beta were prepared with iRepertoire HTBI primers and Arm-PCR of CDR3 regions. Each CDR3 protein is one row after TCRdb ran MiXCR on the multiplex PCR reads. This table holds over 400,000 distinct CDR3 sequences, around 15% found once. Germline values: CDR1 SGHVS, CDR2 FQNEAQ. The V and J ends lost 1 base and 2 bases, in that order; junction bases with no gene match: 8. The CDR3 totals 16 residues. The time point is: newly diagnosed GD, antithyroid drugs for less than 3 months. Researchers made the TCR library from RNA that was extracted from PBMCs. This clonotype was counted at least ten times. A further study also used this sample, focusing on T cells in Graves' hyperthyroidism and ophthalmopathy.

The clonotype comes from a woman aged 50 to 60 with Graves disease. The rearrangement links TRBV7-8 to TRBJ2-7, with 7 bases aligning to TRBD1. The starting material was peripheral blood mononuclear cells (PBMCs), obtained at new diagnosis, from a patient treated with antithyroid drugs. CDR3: CASSLVERGRTYEQYF. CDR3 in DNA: TGTGCCAGCAGCTTAGTCGAGAGGGGGCGGACCTACGAGCAGTACTTC.